This T cell receptor beta chain emerged from a study of Ad26.COV2.S vaccination and SARS-CoV-2 variants. Study-wide background: Doses of Ad26.COV2.S were injected into muscle once or twice, 56 days apart.

Produced via immunoSEQ multiplex PCR; TCRdb's table is partial and in-frame only. This sample yields 250,000 or so clones, of which roughly 87% are seen a single time; approximately 3% belongs to the top ten. Treatment given: 15 to 20 received Ad26.COV2.S at low or high dose, single or two shots; about five received placebo; per-sample allocation not given. Samples were taken on day 63 after the first vaccine or placebo injection. Expression of Wuhan-strain SARS-CoV-2 spike came from the Ad26 vector that formed the vaccine. The study, taken as a whole, reports: The study found similar non-spike TCR breadth in vaccine and placebo recipients.

Notes on this clone: Its specificity is unknown.

Per the germline V gene, CDR1 is SGHDN and CDR2 is FVKESK. V gave up 0 bases and J gave up 5 bases, with 11 bases separating them. CDR3 length: 15 amino acids. The source was peripheral blood, collected in a trial of Ad26.COV2.S vaccine versus placebo. V and J are TRBV14 and TRBJ2-1, with D unclear. The clonotype originates from a person between 18 and 60 years old who received the Ad26.COV2.S COVID-19 vaccine or a placebo. CDR3 nucleotide sequence: TGTGCCAGCAGCCAAGAGGCTATCTGGGACAATGAGCAGTTCTTC. Translation gives CASSQEAIWDNEQFF.